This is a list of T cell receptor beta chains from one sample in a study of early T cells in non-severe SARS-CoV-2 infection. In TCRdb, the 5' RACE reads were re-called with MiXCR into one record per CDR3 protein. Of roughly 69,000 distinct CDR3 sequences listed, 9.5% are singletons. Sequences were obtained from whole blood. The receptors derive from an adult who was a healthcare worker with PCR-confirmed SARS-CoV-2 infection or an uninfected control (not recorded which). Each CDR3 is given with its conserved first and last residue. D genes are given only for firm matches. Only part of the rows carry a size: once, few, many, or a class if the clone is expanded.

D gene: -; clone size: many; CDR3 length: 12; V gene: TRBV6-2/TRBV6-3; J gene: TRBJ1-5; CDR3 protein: CASGRQNQPQHF; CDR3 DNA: TGTGCCAGCGGCCGACAGAATCAGCCCCAGCATTTT
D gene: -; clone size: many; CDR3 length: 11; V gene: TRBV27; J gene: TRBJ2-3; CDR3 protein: CASKLEDTQYF; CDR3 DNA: TGTGCCAGCAAACTCGAGGATACGCAGTATTTT
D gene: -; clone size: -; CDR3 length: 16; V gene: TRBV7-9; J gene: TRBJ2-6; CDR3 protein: CASSLQQFSGANVLTF; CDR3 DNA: TGTGCCAGCAGCTTACAACAGTTCTCTGGGGCCAACGTCCTGACTTTC
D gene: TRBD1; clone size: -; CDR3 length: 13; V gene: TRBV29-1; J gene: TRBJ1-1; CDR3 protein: CSASGQGKTEAFF; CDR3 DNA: TGCAGCGCCTCAGGACAGGGGAAAACTGAAGCTTTCTTT
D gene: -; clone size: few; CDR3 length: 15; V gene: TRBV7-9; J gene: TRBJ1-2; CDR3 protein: CASSNRARGNYGYTF; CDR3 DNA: TGTGCCAGCAGCAATCGGGCCAGGGGTAACTATGGCTACACCTTC
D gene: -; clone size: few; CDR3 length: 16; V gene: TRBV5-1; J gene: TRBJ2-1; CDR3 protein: CASSESDSSSYNEQFF; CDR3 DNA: TGCGCCAGCAGCGAGTCAGACAGCAGCTCCTACAATGAGCAGTTCTTC
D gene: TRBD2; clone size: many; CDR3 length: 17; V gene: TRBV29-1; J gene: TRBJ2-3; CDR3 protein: CSAMDRATSGRRDTQYF; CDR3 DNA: TGCAGCGCAATGGACAGGGCTACTAGCGGGAGAAGAGATACGCAGTATTTT
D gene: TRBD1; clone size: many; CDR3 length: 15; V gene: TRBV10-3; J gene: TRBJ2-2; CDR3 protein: CAISVGRGLTGELFF; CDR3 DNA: TGTGCCATCAGTGTAGGCAGGGGGCTCACCGGGGAGCTGTTTTTT
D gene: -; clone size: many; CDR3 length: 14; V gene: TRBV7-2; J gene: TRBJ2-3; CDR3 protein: CASSLMRAPDTQYF; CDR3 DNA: TGTGCCAGCAGCTTAATGAGGGCTCCAGATACGCAGTATTTT
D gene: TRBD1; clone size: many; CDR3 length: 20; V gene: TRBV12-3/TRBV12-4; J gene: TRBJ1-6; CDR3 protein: CASSPNPDRDRRAYNSPLHF; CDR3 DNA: TGTGCCAGCAGTCCTAACCCGGATCGGGACAGGCGAGCCTATAATTCACCCCTCCACTTT
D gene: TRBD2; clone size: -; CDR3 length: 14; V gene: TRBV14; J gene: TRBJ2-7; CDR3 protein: CASSRDYNPVEQYF; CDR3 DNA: TGTGCCAGCAGCCGGGACTATAACCCAGTCGAGCAGTACTTC
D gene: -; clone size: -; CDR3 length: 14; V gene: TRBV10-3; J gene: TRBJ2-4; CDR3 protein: CAISDRSGSNIQYF; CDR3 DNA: TGTGCCATCAGTGACAGATCAGGGTCCAACATTCAGTACTTC
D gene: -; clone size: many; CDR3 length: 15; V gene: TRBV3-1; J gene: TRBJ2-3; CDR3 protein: CASSQPEGLTDTQYF; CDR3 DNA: TGTGCCAGCAGCCAACCCGAAGGGCTCACAGATACGCAGTATTTT
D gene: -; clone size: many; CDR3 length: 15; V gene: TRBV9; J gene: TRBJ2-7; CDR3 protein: CASSEGLAGNYEQYF; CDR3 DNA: TGTGCCAGCAGCGAGGGGCTTGCAGGAAACTACGAGCAGTACTTC
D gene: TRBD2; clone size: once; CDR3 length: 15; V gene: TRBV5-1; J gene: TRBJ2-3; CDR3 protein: CASSSTSGTTDTQYF; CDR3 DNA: TGCGCCAGCAGCTCGACTAGCGGGACCACAGATACGCAGTATTTT
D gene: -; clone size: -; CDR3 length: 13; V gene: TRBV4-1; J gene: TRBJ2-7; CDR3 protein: CASSQEFGYEQYF; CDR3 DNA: TGCGCCAGCAGCCAAGAGTTCGGCTACGAGCAGTACTTC
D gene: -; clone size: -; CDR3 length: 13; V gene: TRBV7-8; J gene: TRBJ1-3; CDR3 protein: CASSKGQGNTIYF; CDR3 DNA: TGTGCCAGCAGCAAAGGACAAGGAAACACCATATATTTT
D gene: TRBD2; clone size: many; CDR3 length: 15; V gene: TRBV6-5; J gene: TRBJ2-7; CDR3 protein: CASSYASGRAEEQYF; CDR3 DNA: TGTGCCAGCAGTTACGCTAGCGGGAGGGCTGAGGAGCAGTACTTC
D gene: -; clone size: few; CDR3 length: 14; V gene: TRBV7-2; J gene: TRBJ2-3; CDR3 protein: CASSLTRGTDTQYF; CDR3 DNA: TGTGCCAGCAGCTTAACCAGGGGCACAGATACGCAGTATTTT
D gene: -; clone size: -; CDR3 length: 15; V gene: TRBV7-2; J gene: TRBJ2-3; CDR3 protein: CASSKTGQSTDTQYF; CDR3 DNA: TGTGCCAGCAGCAAAACGGGACAAAGCACAGATACGCAGTATTTT
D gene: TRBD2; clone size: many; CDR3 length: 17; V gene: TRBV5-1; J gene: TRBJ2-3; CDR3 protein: CASSFASSGGPADTQYF; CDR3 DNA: TGCGCCAGCAGCTTCGCGTCTAGCGGGGGGCCGGCAGATACGCAGTATTTT
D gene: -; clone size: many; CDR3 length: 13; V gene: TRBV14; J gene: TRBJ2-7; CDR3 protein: CASSQGPSQRLYF; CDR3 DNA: TGTGCCAGCAGCCAAGGACCATCCCAAAGGCTGTACTTC
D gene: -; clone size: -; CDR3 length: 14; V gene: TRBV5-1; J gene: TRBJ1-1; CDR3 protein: CASSLAQTNTEAFF; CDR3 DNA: TGCGCCAGCAGCTTGGCACAGACAAACACTGAAGCTTTCTTT
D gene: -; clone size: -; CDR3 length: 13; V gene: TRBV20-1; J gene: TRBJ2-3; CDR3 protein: CSAVLKSTDTQYF; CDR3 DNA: TGCAGTGCTGTCCTAAAAAGCACAGATACGCAGTATTTT
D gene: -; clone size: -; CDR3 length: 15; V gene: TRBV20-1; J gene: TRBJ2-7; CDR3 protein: CSARGGSGVVYEQYF; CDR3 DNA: TGCAGTGCTAGAGGAGGGTCAGGGGTCGTGTACGAGCAGTACTTC
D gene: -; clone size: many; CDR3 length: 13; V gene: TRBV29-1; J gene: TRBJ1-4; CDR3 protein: CSVGGPTNEKLFF; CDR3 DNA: TGCAGCGTTGGGGGACCAACTAATGAAAAACTGTTTTTT
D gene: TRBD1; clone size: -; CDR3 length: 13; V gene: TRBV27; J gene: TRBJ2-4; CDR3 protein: CASSSNSRTGQYF; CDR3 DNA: TGTGCCAGCAGTTCCAATAGTCGGACAGGACAGTACTTC
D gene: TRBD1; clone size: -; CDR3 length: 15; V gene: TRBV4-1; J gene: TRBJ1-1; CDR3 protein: CASSHAQGEDTEAFF; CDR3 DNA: TGCGCCAGCAGCCATGCCCAGGGGGAGGACACTGAAGCTTTCTTT
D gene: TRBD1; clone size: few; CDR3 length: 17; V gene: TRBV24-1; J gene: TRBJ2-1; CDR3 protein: CATSDSTGGMAYNEQFF; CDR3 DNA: TGTGCCACCAGTGATTCAACAGGGGGCATGGCCTACAATGAGCAGTTCTTC
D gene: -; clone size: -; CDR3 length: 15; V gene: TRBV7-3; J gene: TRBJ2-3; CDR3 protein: CASSPTVLSTDTQYF; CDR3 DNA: TGTGCCAGCAGCCCTACGGTCCTTAGCACAGATACGCAGTATTTT
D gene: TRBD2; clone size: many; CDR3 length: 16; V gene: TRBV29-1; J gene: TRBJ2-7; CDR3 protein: CSETGLASPSHYEQYF; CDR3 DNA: TGCAGCGAAACGGGACTAGCGTCTCCCTCACACTACGAGCAGTACTTC
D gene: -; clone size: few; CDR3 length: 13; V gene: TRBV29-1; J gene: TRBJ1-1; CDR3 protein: CSAQLGHDTEAFF; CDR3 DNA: TGCAGCGCGCAGCTTGGTCATGACACTGAAGCTTTCTTT
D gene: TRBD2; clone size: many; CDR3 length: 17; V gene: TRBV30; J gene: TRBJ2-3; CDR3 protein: CAWSVSPTSGIADTQYF; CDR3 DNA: TGTGCCTGGAGTGTAAGCCCGACTAGCGGGATTGCAGATACGCAGTATTTT
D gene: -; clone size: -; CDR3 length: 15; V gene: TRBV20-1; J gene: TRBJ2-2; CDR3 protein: CSAKSPTPNTGELFF; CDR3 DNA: TGCAGTGCTAAGTCCCCTACCCCGAACACCGGGGAGCTGTTTTTT
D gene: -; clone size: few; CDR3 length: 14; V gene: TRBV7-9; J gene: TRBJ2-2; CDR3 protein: CASSRRQNTGELFF; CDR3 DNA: TGTGCCAGCAGCCGCCGACAAAACACCGGGGAGCTGTTTTTT
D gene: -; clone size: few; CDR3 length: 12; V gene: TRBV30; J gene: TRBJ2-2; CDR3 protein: CAWSKGDGELFF; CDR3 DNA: TGTGCCTGGAGCAAGGGGGACGGGGAGCTGTTTTTT
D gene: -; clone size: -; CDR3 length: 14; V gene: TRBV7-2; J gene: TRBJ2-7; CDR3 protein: CASSPDRYSYEQYF; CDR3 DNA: TGTGCCAGCAGCCCCGACAGGTACTCCTACGAGCAGTACTTC
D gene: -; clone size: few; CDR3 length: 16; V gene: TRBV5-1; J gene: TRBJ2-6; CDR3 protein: CASSLGQPSGANVLTF; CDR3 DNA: TGCGCCAGCAGCTTGGGGCAGCCCTCTGGGGCCAACGTCCTGACTTTC